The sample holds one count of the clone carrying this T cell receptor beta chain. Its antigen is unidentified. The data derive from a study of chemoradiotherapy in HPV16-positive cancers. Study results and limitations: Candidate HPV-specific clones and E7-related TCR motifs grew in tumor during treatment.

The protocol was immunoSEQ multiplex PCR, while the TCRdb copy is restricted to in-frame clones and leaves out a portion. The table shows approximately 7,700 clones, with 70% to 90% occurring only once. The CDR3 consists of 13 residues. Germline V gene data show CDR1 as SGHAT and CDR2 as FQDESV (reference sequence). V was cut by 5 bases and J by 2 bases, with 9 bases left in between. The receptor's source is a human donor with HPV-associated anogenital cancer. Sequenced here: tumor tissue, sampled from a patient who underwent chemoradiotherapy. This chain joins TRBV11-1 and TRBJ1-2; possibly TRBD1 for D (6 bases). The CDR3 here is CASSPDRNYGYTF. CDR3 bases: TGTGCCAGCAGCCCCGACAGGAACTATGGCTACACCTTC.